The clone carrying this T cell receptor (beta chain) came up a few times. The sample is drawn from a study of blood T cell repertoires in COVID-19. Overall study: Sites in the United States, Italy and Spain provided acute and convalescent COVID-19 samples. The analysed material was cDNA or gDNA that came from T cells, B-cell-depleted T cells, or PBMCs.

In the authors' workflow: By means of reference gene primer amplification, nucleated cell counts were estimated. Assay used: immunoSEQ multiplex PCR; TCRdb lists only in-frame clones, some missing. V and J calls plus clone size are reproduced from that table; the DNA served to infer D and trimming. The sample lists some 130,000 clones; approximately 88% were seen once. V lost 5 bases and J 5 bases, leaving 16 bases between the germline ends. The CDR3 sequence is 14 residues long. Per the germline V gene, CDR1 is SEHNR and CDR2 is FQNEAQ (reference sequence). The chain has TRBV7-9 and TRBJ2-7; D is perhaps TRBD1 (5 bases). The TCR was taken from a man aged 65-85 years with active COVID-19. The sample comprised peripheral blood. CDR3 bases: TGTGCCAGCAGCCCAGGGCTGGGTAACGACGAGCAGTACTTC. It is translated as CASSPGLGNDEQYF.